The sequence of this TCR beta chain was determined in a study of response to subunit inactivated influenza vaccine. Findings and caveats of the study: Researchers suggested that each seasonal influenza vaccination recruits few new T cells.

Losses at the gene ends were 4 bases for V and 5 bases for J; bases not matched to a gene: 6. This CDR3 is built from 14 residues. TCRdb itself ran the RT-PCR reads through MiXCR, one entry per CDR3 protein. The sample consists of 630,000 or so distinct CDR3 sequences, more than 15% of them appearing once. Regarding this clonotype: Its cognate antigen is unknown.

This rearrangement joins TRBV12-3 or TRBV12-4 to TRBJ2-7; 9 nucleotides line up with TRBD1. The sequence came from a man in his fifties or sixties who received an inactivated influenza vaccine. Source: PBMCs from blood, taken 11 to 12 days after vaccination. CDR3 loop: CASSSGTGWNEQYF. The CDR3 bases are TGTGCCAGCAGTTCAGGGACAGGGTGGAACGAGCAGTACTTC.